This TCR beta chain was identified during a study of blood T cell repertoires in COVID-19. The overall study: T cells, B-cell-depleted T cells, or PBMCs provided the cDNA or gDNA that served as material.

V was pared by 7 bases and J by 7 bases, with 13 bases between. This CDR3 is built from 12 residues. CDR1 is MNHEY, CDR2 SVGAGI, per germline. Under the authors' procedure: Estimation of nucleated cell counts relied on the amplification of reference gene primers. TCRdb's table, derived via immunoSEQ multiplex PCR, lists solely in-frame clones and lacks some. V, J and clone size were drawn from that table, and D and trimming were deduced from the DNA. The sample has fewer than 300,000 clones, just over 85% seen once. Enrolled through a virtual design, the participants were between 18 and 89 years of age and came from under 25 US areas. Cohort 3 recovery required two negative PCRs, clearance, or symptom resolution.

The sequence was collected from a man aged 18 to 29 who had recovered from COVID-19. This rearrangement joins TRBV6-5 to TRBJ1-2, with D possibly matching TRBD1 (5 bases). Sequenced material: PBMCs or T cells enriched from blood (not recorded which). Written as DNA, the CDR3 is TGTGCCAGCATCGGTCCGGGGGGTGGCTACACCTTC. Its translation is CASIGPGGGYTF.